This entry concerns a single T cell receptor (beta chain). Its antigen remains unknown. This sample is drawn from a study of cytomegalovirus exposure and HLA in healthy donors. In the study overall: It was reported in a later analysis that the same platform had been used for the 90 to 150 validation repertoires as for the 666 first-cohort repertoires.

General observations from the study: Published work reported that the classifier diagnosed cytomegalovirus status with high specificity and sensitivity. The majority of TCR sequences were rare, yet some public TCRs appeared in many donors.

The CDR3 consists of 16 residues. V lost 1 base, J lost 2 bases, and 14 bases lay in between. Per the germline V gene, CDR1 is LNHDA and CDR2 is SQIVND (reference sequence). Profiling relied on immunoSEQ multiplex PCR, and the TCRdb table lists in-frame clones only, not all of them. This table holds more than 250,000 clones, roughly 91% found once. The source material was PBMCs. The rearrangement links TRBV19 to TRBJ2-5; TRBD2 might be the D (7 bases). The receptor comes from a woman in her 30s in good health and CMV-seronegative. CDR3: CASSIVWGGRQETQYF. The CDR3 region has the DNA TGTGCCAGTAGTATAGTGTGGGGGGGCCGGCAAGAGACCCAGTACTTC.